The text below deals with one TCR beta chain. Its specificity is not known. This entry is derived from a study of breast tumors, draining lymph nodes, adjacent tissues. V lost 0 bases, J lost 2 bases, and 10 bases lay in between. In germline, CDR1 is LGHNA, CDR2 YNFKEQ. The CDR3 length is 15 residues. General study findings and limits: The data were judged consistent with most tumor T cells coming from lymph node and expanding in tumor. Compared with lymph nodes, tumors were less diverse; compared with nontumor tissue, more. Luminal-like breast cancer showed significantly greater tumor-nontumor repertoire similarity than basal-like breast cancer did. Data only fit, rather than demonstrated, lymph node origin of most tumor T cells.

Each CDR3 protein is one row after TCRdb ran MiXCR on the multiplex PCR reads. The sample shows 13,000 or so distinct CDR3 sequences, roughly half of them seen only once. The TCR sequence derives from a female donor with breast cancer. Some clones in this sample may be carry-over from other donors' samples. This rearrangement joins TRBV4-2 to TRBJ1-2, with D possibly being TRBD1 (5 bases). Sequenced: tumor-adjacent breast tissue. Here the CDR3 DNA reads TGTGCCAGCAGCCAAGATTTAGGGGAAAACTATGGCTACACCTTC. Translated: CASSQDLGENYGYTF.